This TCR beta chain came from a study of CD8+ T cells in alopecia areata (dated by TCRdb to the late 2010s). At the level of the whole study: The treated patients, all with moderate-to-severe alopecia areata, were enrolled in an open-label pilot trial of oral tofacitinib given at 5 to 10 mg twice daily. RNA was obtained with the PAXgene miRNA kit for fixed scalp, the miRNeasy kit for PBMCs, and the RNeasy kit for mouse skin. Scalp tissue and sorted CD4+ and CD8+ peripheral blood T cells from patchy and totalis/universalis alopecia areata patients and from healthy controls were covered by human TCRbeta sequencing. Tofacitinib was given for 6 to 18 months, followed by 6 months of follow-up off drug to assess delayed response and recurrence. immunoSEQ multiplex PCR using 35 Vbeta forward primers and 13 Jbeta reverse primers was used to amplify TCRbeta CDR3 regions. For the treated patients, the SALT score, which quantifies what percentage of scalp surface area is affected, served as the measure of disease severity. Scalp clonality was compared among normal scalp (n=4), patchy alopecia areata scalp (n=8), and alopecia totalis/universalis scalp (n=8). High-throughput TCRbeta sequencing was used to examine T cell clonal expansion in alopecia areata in both the C3H/HeJ mouse model and human patients. Tofacitinib-treated patients had biopsies at baseline and at 4 and 24 weeks of treatment, with a later scalp biopsy in several patients. The study at large found these results: Compared with normal scalp, lesional scalp, particularly in alopecia totalis/universalis, had higher clonality and more expanded CD8+ clones, which suggests antigenic drive. Many expanded lesional clones persisted in scalp and blood during tofacitinib treatment, which may partly explain relapse after stopping treatment. Unlike mouse skin, which is dominated by gammadelta T cells, normal human skin has resident alphabeta T cells that are also sequenced, and this complicates analysis of the scalp TCR repertoire. TCR sequences shared between patients were less clear than in mice, possibly partly because of HLA diversity in the patient population. The treated cohort was small, with a single nonresponder, so links between baseline CD8+ expansion and response need larger studies. With tofacitinib, both scalp clonality and the number of expanded CD8+ clones among the top 100 scalp clones went down significantly.

The sample's time point label, decoded: roughly 26 weeks on oral tofacitinib. What this sample's treatment or condition label stands for: oral pan-JAK inhibitor, 5-10 mg twice daily. Peripheral blood and lesional scalp punch biopsies were obtained from patients with alopecia areata. PBMCs were isolated by density centrifugation and stained for CD3, CD4 and CD8, and CD4+ and CD8+ T cells were sorted on a FACSAria. Remarks on this clone: The antigen it binds to is not known. Per-base qualities were not stored, and no clone one base away is much larger.

The library came from the immunoSEQ multiplex PCR assay. RNA was extracted from all samples and reverse transcribed into cDNA as template for TCR sequencing. First-strand cDNA was synthesized using SuperScript III with a 2:1 mix of oligo-dT and random hexamers. A synthetic immune receptor repertoire was used to measure amplification bias, and any remaining bias was corrected computationally. Per the source publication's procedure: Raw reads were preprocessed for error removal, and CDR3 was defined according to IMGT conventions as running from the conserved cysteine to phenylalanine. Clonality was calculated as 1 minus Shannon entropy normalized by log2 of the number of productive unique TCRs. Scalp TCRbeta sequences were cross-referenced with sorted blood CD4 and CD8 repertoires so that the CD4 or CD8 identity of scalp clones could be inferred. This immuneACCESS table, as held by TCRdb, lists in-frame sequences with V and J called but not all clones. Of the missing ones, under half trace to an unresolved V gene in checked studies; the others have no known cause. V, J and clone size are taken as reported in that table, and D and trimming were inferred from the DNA itself. For this sample there are about 76,000 clones; approximately 66% appear just once. The ten largest make up about 20% of the sample.

The CDR3 runs 17 residues from the cysteine to the phenylalanine. CDR3 DNA is the only sequence kept; it has 51 bases, read in frame from the first base. The junction shows trimming of 6 bases on V and 3 bases on J, and the gene matches do not reach 14 bases of it. Looking up the germline V gene (reference sequence) yields CDR1 MNHEY and CDR2 SMNVEV. The sequenced sample was CD8+ T cells sorted from blood, obtained at week 24, from a patient treated with tofacitinib. This TCR was recovered from a human donor with alopecia areata. In this chain, TRBV27 is recombined with TRBJ1-5, with 7 bases in between that match TRBD1. Read as DNA, the sequence is TGTGCCAGCAGCCCTTCGGCCTGGGACAGTAACAATCAGCCCCAGCATTTT. It translates as CASSPSAWDSNNQPQHF.